These T cell receptor beta chains were read from a single sample in a study of T cell responses to AZD1222 COVID-19 vaccine. Some clones are missing from TCRdb's copy, which holds only in-frame ones; the method was immunoSEQ multiplex PCR. The repertoire includes roughly 130,000 clones, 88% of them detected once, and around 8% sits in the top ten. The specimen was peripheral blood, collected on day 0 of AZD1222 vaccination. Receptor source: an adult in good health. The CDR3 runs from the conserved cysteine through the conserved F or W. D genes are given only for firm matches. Clone size, where shown, is once, few, many, or a class for clones that have expanded.

>TRBJ1-6|.|TRBV19|.
TGTGCCAGTAAAGTTGGGATTTATAATTCACCCCTCCACTTT
CASKVGIYNSPLHF
>TRBJ2-7|.|TRBV7-9|.
TGTGCCAGCAACAGTCTACCCTACGAGCAGTACTTC
CASNSLPYEQYF
>TRBJ2-1|TRBD2|TRBV24-1|once
TGTGCCACCAGTGATTCCCCTTTTGGAGGTTTGAGCGGGAGGTTACCCTACAATGAGCAGTTCTTC
CATSDSPFGGLSGRLPYNEQFF
>TRBJ2-5|TRBD1|TRBV5-1|.
TGCGCCAGCAGCTTGAATCGGCAGGGGGTGGAGACCCAGTACTTC
CASSLNRQGVETQYF
>TRBJ1-3|TRBD1|TRBV19|.
TGTGCCAGTAGTAAGTGGACGACAGGGGCCGCCCGCTCTGGAAACACCATATATTTT
CASSKWTTGAARSGNTIYF
>TRBJ2-7|.|TRBV5-1|.
TGCGCCAGCAGCCCCGGAGGGCGGGGTCCCTACGAGCAGTACTTC
CASSPGGRGPYEQYF
>TRBJ2-5|.|TRBV24-1|.
TGTGCCACCAGTGATGAAAAGGGAGAGACCCAGTACTTC
CATSDEKGETQYF
>TRBJ1-1|.|TRBV3-1/TRBV3-2|.
TGTGCCAGCAGCCAATCAAACCGACTCAGGGACACTGAAGCTTTCTTT
CASSQSNRLRDTEAFF
>TRBJ1-1|.|TRBV18|.
TGTGCCAGCTCACCAACGACGGGGGGCCGTAACACTGAAGCTTTCTTT
CASSPTTGGRNTEAFF
>TRBJ1-1|.|TRBV3-1/TRBV3-2|.
TGTGCCAGCAGCCAAGAAGGCAGGGACACTGAAGCTTTCTTT
CASSQEGRDTEAFF
>TRBJ1-1|.|TRBV9|.
TGTGCCAGCAGCGAGGGGCCTGACACTGAAGCTTTCTTT
CASSEGPDTEAFF
>TRBJ1-3|TRBD1|TRBV29-1|.
TGCAGCGTCTCGACAGGGACACGCTCTGGAAACACCATATATTTT
CSVSTGTRSGNTIYF
>TRBJ1-5|TRBD1|TRBV15|.
TGTGCCACCAGCAGAGGGACAGGGGTCAATCAGCCCCAGCATTTT
CATSRGTGVNQPQHF
>TRBJ2-7|TRBD1|TRBV19|.
TGTGCCAGTAGTATCGGACAGGGGCTCTACGAGCAGTACTTC
CASSIGQGLYEQYF
>TRBJ1-4|.|TRBV6-5|.
TGTGCCAGCAGTTACTCGGGGACCCCTAATGAAAAACTGTTTTTT
CASSYSGTPNEKLFF
>TRBJ2-7|TRBD1|TRBV28|once
TGTGCCAGCAGTTTACCGGGACAGGTCTACGAGCAGTACTTC
CASSLPGQVYEQYF
>TRBJ1-2|.|TRBV7-9|.
TGTGCCAGCAGCCTATCCCACAGGGAAGATGGCTACACCTTC
CASSLSHREDGYTF
>TRBJ2-2|TRBD1|TRBV6-5|.
TGTGCCACCCTCAGGGGGTCTTTCGGGGAGCTGTTTTTT
CATLRGSFGELFF
>TRBJ1-5|.|TRBV7-9|.
TGTGCCAGCAGCTCCACCGGGACCTTCTCCGGGCAGCCCCAGCATTTT
CASSSTGTFSGQPQHF
>TRBJ1-2|.|TRBV28|.
TGTGCCAGCAGTCTCCAACCTTCGTTATATGGCTACACCTTC
CASSLQPSLYGYTF
>TRBJ1-1|TRBD1|TRBV5-4|.
TGTGCCAGCAGCGCCAAACAGGGGACCCCGAACACTGAAGCTTTCTTT
CASSAKQGTPNTEAFF
>TRBJ2-1|TRBD1|TRBV7-2|.
TGTGCCAGCAGCTTATTACAGGGGGGCTCCTACAATGAGCAGTTCTTC
CASSLLQGGSYNEQFF
>TRBJ1-3|.|TRBV10-2|.
TGCGCCAGCAGTAATTCGGGGGCAGGTGGAAACACCATATATTTT
CASSNSGAGGNTIYF
>TRBJ1-6|.|TRBV19|.
TGTGCCAGTAGTATACCCCGGTCCAATAATTCACCCCTCCACTTT
CASSIPRSNNSPLHF
>TRBJ2-6|.|TRBV7-9|once
TGTGCCAGCAGCGTGGCAGCATCTGGGGCCAACGTCCTGACTTTC
CASSVAASGANVLTF
>TRBJ1-2|.|TRBV9|.
TGTGCCAGCAGCGTATCCCGGACAGTCACTAACTATGGCTACACCTTC
CASSVSRTVTNYGYTF
>TRBJ1-2|.|TRBV4-1|.
TGCGCCCGCAGCCAAGACGGGGGAGGGGGGCAGAGGGGCTATGGCTACACCTTC
CARSQDGGGGQRGYGYTF
>TRBJ1-4|TRBD1|TRBV19|.
TGTGCCAGTAGTTCTGGGACAGGGGGGGATGAAAAACTGTTTTTT
CASSSGTGGDEKLFF
>TRBJ2-1|TRBD2|TRBV23-1|.
TGCGCCAGCAGGGGACTAGCGGGAGGGCCGGTCAATGAGCAGTTCTTC
CASRGLAGGPVNEQFF
>TRBJ2-3|.|TRBV15|.
TGTGCCACCAGCAATACGGATACGCAGTATTTT
CATSNTDTQYF